These 13 T cell receptor beta chains were all obtained from the same sample, sequenced in a study of cytomegalovirus exposure and HLA in healthy donors. The PCR ran on 60 Vbeta and 13 Jbeta primers. TCRdb's copy holds only in-frame clones and misses some; the assay was immunoSEQ multiplex PCR. The profile shows over 110,000 clones, 82% of them singletons. What was sequenced was PBMCs. The origin of the receptors is a male donor in good health and CMV-seronegative.

V gene TRBV5-5 combines with J gene TRBJ2-2, with a tentative D call TRBD2 (5 bases). The CDR3 has 15 amino acids. From germline, CDR1 is SGHKS and CDR2 YYEKEE (reference sequence). V was trimmed by 5 bases and J by 3 bases, leaving 14 bases between them. The CDR3 DNA sequence: TGTGCCAGCAGGACTATCGCGGGTGACACCGGGGAGCTGTTTTTT. It yields the protein CASRTIAGDTGELFF.

This clone was seen a handful of times. The rearrangement links TRBV6-5 to TRBJ1-1; no clear D gene. Germline CDR1 reads MNHEY; CDR2 reads SVGAGI. The CDR3 is made up of 13 amino acids. Deletions cut 8 bases from V and 1 base from J, with 11 bases between. CDR3 nucleotide sequence: TGTGCCAGCGGGCCCGGATCGAACACTGAAGCTTTCTTT. Translation: CASGPGSNTEAFF.

The chain combines TRBV7-8 with TRBJ2-7; TRBD1 aligns across 8 bases. Germline V gene lookup returns CDR1 SGHVS and CDR2 FQNEAQ. Trimming took 2 bases from V and 2 from J; bases not matched to a gene: 2. The CDR3 has 14 amino acids. The CDR3 nucleotides are TGTGCCAGCAGCTTAACGACAGGGGCCTACGAGCAGTACTTC. Its translation: CASSLTTGAYEQYF.

This rearrangement joins TRBV5-8 to TRBJ1-4; D gene uncertain. From germline, CDR1 is SGHTS and CDR2 YDEGEE. CDR3 length: 19 residues. V lost 4 bases, J lost 0 bases, and 22 bases lay in between. The CDR3 reads CASSRGISPLLATNEKLFF. The CDR3 DNA is TGTGCCAGCAGCAGAGGAATATCACCACTCTTAGCAACTAATGAAAAACTGTTTTTT.

The chain is built from TRBV2 and TRBJ2-7; 12 nucleotides match TRBD2. The CDR3 loop spans 14 amino acids. With V trimmed by 7 bases and J by 4 bases, 5 bases remained unmatched. In germline, CDR1 is SNHLY, CDR2 FYNNEI. CDR3 DNA: TGTGCCAGCACGTCACTAGCGGGAGGATACGAGCAGTACTTC. It specifies CASTSLAGGYEQYF.

The chain links TRBV5-4 to TRBJ2-5; D is perhaps TRBD1 (7 bases). The CDR3 is 14 amino acids. Germline V gives CDR1 SGHNT, CDR2 YYREEE (reference sequence). V was trimmed by 4 bases and J by 3 bases, leaving 13 bases between them. CDR3 protein: CASSQTGRKETQYF. Written as DNA, the CDR3 is TGTGCCAGCAGCCAGACAGGGAGGAAAGAGACCCAGTACTTC.

This rearrangement joins TRBV5-5 to TRBJ1-1; no clear D. Trimming took off 3 bases at V and 5 bases at J, with 11 bases between the two ends. From germline, CDR1 is SGHKS and CDR2 YYEKEE (reference sequence). This CDR3 is 13 amino acids long. The CDR3 here is CASSSASGTEAFF. The DNA of the CDR3 is TGTGCCAGCAGCTCCGCTTCGGGAACTGAAGCTTTCTTT.

This sequence joins TRBV7-9 and TRBJ2-7; 11 nucleotides agree with TRBD1. The CDR3 is 17 amino acids. V lost 2 bases to trimming and J lost 0 bases; unmatched junction nucleotides: 6. CDR1 is SEHNR and CDR2 is FQNEAQ in the germline V gene (reference sequence). CDR3 protein: CASSLWLDRGPSYEQYF. The CDR3 nucleotides are TGTGCCAGCAGCTTATGGCTGGACAGGGGGCCCTCCTACGAGCAGTACTTC.

The chain recombines TRBV5-4 with TRBJ2-3; D possibly corresponds to TRBD2 (6 bases). CDR1 is SGHNT and CDR2 is YYREEE in the germline V gene (reference sequence). This CDR3 has 14 amino acids. Trimming stripped 3 bases from V and 1 base from J, with 9 bases between. The CDR3 coding sequence is TGTGCCAGCAGCTCCCCTAGCGGCACAGATACGCAGTATTTT. Its translation is CASSSPSGTDTQYF.

The chain couples TRBV25-1 to TRBJ2-5; D remains unclear. V lost 4 bases and J 8 bases, leaving 8 bases between the germline ends. The germline V gene has CDR1 MGHDK and CDR2 SYGVNS. The CDR3 contains 11 residues. The CDR3 DNA follows: TGTGCCAGCAGTGCGAGTCGTACCCAGTACTTC. Protein: CASSASRTQYF.

This sequence joins TRBV9 and TRBJ2-1, with a weak D call TRBD2 (5 bases). The ends were cut back, 5 bases at V and 2 bases at J, with 11 bases in the middle. The CDR3 has 14 amino acids. The germline CDR1 and CDR2 sequences are SGDLS and YYNGEE. The CDR3 DNA reads TGTGCCAGCAGGGGCGTGGGAGCCTACAATGAGCAGTTCTTC. Amino acid sequence: CASRGVGAYNEQFF.

The chain links TRBV7-9 to TRBJ2-3, with TRBD2 as a possible D gene (6 bases). The length of the CDR3 is 15 residues. The germline V and J ends were trimmed by 1 base and 2 bases, with 10 bases remaining between them. Germline lookup yields CDR1 SEHNR and CDR2 FQNEAQ (reference sequence). The CDR3 here is CASSLVAGSTDTQYF. DNA of the CDR3: TGTGCCAGCAGCTTAGTGGCGGGGTCCACAGATACGCAGTATTTT. The full variable domain, in which reference TRBV7-9 and TRBJ2-3 provide the parts outside the CDR3, is DTGVSQNPRHKITKRGQNVTFRCDPISEHNRLYWYRQTLGQGPEFLTYFQNEAQLEKSRLLSDRFSAERPKGSFSTLEIQRTEQGDSAMYLCASSLVAGSTDTQYFGPGTRLTVL.

This chain links TRBV4-3 with TRBJ2-3, with 8 bases lining up with TRBD2. Germline CDR1 reads LGHNA; CDR2 reads YSLEER. J lost 1 base, V lost 0 bases, and 6 bases had no gene match. This CDR3 has 17 residues. The CDR3 is CASSQDHPTSGTDTQYF. The CDR3, as DNA: TGCGCCAGCAGCCAAGATCACCCGACTAGCGGCACAGATACGCAGTATTTT.